A selection of T cell receptor beta chains follows, all from one sample in a study of cytomegalovirus exposure and HLA in healthy donors. Generated by immunoSEQ multiplex PCR, the TCRdb table keeps only in-frame clones and is missing some. This table has over 55,000 clones, about nine tenths appearing once. Material: PBMCs. The receptors come from a man aged 18-30 years in good health and CMV-seronegative. The CDR3 runs from the conserved cysteine through the conserved F or W.

v_gene	j_gene	CDR3aa
TRBV6-1	TRBJ2-1	CASSAGNYNEQFF
TRBV27	TRBJ1-5	CASSLSPRQPQHF
TRBV18	TRBJ2-7	CASSPSGSMDEQYF
TRBV6-6	TRBJ1-1	CASSQIGETEAFF
TRBV9	TRBJ2-5	CASSALAGGGETQYF
TRBV19	TRBJ2-1	CASTLGTSGSNEQFF
TRBV10-2	TRBJ2-1	CASYSGVGNEQFF
TRBV2	TRBJ2-7	CASSRTGPRYEQYF
TRBV6-1	TRBJ1-2	CASSADSYGYTF
TRBV5-1	TRBJ2-1	CASSFVAGSYNEQFF
TRBV6-5	TRBJ2-7	CASSYSGSGSSYEQYF
TRBV14	TRBJ1-2	CASRPRTGNYGYTF
TRBV5-1	TRBJ1-2	CASSLRPRGGIDGYTF
TRBV11-2	TRBJ2-5	CASSLETPGTTETQYF
TRBV27	TRBJ2-1	CASSSPTGYYNEQFF
TRBV5-6	TRBJ1-5	CASSFAGTQPQHF
TRBV28	TRBJ1-1	CASSTSGHPNTEAFF
TRBV6-1	TRBJ1-4	CASSTTGAGEKLFF
TRBV18	TRBJ1-1	CASSRGGPTEAFF
TRBV15	TRBJ1-2	CATSRDRGQGAGGYTF
TRBV7-6	TRBJ2-7	CASSLFSGPSYEQYF
TRBV19	TRBJ2-1	CASSYSSYNEQFF
TRBV25-1	TRBJ1-2	CASSVGVINYGYTF
TRBV4-2	TRBJ2-2	CASSPRTGGANTGELFF
TRBV5-5	TRBJ2-7	CASSQLGGNYEQYF
TRBV7-6	TRBJ2-1	CASSSRDRGAYNEQFF
TRBV10-3	TRBJ2-1	CAISEQLGSSYNEQFF
TRBV27	TRBJ2-3	CASIRSGSEGTDTQYF
TRBV15	TRBJ1-4	CATSRSGTGAEKLFF
TRBV5-1	TRBJ2-7	CASSLAPQTSSPYEQYF
TRBV7-2	TRBJ2-2	CASSFPGWGEAGELFF
TRBV6-5	TRBJ2-7	CASRGTGGPGEQYF
TRBV6-1	TRBJ2-7	CASSLRTGVYEQYF
TRBV30	TRBJ2-5	CALTSGRAKTQYF
TRBV5-6	TRBJ2-1	CASSLWETSGRFEQFF
TRBV27	TRBJ2-6	CASKGSSGANVLTF
TRBV10-3	TRBJ1-2	CAISDLDRARYGYTF
TRBV6-1	TRBJ2-3	CASSRRVQDTQYF
TRBV2	TRBJ1-5	CASSGDRTLNQPQHF
TRBV4-1	TRBJ2-7	CASSLTLGLSYEQYF
TRBV14	TRBJ2-7	CASSRGYEQYF
TRBV10-1	TRBJ2-3	CASSENGGSVNKDTQYF
TRBV15	TRBJ2-3	CATSRRTSGRGLSSTDTQYF
TRBV6-1	TRBJ2-1	CASRLSLSSYNEQFF
TRBV5-6	TRBJ1-2	CASSLVVPRGPLYGYTF
TRBV19	TRBJ1-1	CASTDRNTEAFF
TRBV10-2	TRBJ2-1	CASSDPLAPYNEQFF
TRBV6-6	TRBJ1-2	CASSYVDYGYTF
TRBV7-2	TRBJ2-7	CASSAPGTGAYEQYF
TRBV15	TRBJ2-7	CATSREQGVSYEQYF
TRBV7-8	TRBJ1-2	CASSLEAGYGYTF
TRBV5-6	TRBJ2-7	CASSLGGITYEQYF